This TCR beta chain was profiled in a study of regulatory T cells in long-lasting Graves disease. Study-level findings and limits: Not thyroid tissue but only peripheral blood was studied.

Investigators prepared the TCR beta libraries by applying iRepertoire HTBI primers and Arm-PCR of CDR3 regions. Authors' data handling: Identified across the samples were some 62 TRBV segments and roughly 13 TRBJ segments. MiXCR, run by TCRdb on the multiplex PCR reads, gives a single entry per CDR3 protein. TCRdb's processing, not the study's, gives the V and J calls here. This table holds 420,000 or so distinct CDR3 sequences, approximately 16% found once. The table lists this clonotype with many counts. Antigen specificity is unknown. Germline-derived CDR1 and CDR2 are DFQATT and SNEGSKA (reference sequence). V dropped 2 bases and J dropped 2 bases, with 12 bases sitting between them. This CDR3 region has 14 residues. Time point denoted: newly diagnosed GD, antithyroid drugs for less than 3 months. Scientists built the TCR library using RNA that was extracted from PBMCs. This sample also belongs to another study, concerning T cells in Graves' hyperthyroidism and ophthalmopathy. That report adds: No progression to ophthalmopathy during 18 months of follow-up defined stable disease. A set of HTBI primers served as the primers for a first-round RT-PCR of the TCR CDR3.

Material: peripheral blood mononuclear cells (PBMCs), obtained at new diagnosis, from a patient treated with antithyroid drugs. V gene TRBV20-1 combines with J gene TRBJ1-2; D not certain. The clonotype originates from a woman in her late teens or twenties with Graves disease. The CDR3 loop is CSARLSGGNYGYTF. The CDR3 nucleotides are TGCAGTGCTAGATTGTCAGGTGGGAACTATGGCTACACCTTC.